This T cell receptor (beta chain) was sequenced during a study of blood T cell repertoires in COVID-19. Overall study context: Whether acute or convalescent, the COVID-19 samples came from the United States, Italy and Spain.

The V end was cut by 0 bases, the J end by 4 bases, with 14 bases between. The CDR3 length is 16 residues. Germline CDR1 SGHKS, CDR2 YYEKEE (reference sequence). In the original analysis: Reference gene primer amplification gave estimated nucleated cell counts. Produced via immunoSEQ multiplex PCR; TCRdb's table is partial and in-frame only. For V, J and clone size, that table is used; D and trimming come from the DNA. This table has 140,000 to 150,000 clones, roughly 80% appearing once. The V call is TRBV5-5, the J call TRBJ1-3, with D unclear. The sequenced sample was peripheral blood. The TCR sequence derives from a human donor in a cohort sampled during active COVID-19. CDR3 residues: CASSLGFGEKGNTIYF. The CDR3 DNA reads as TGTGCCAGCAGCTTGGGGTTCGGGGAGAAAGGAAACACCATATATTTT.